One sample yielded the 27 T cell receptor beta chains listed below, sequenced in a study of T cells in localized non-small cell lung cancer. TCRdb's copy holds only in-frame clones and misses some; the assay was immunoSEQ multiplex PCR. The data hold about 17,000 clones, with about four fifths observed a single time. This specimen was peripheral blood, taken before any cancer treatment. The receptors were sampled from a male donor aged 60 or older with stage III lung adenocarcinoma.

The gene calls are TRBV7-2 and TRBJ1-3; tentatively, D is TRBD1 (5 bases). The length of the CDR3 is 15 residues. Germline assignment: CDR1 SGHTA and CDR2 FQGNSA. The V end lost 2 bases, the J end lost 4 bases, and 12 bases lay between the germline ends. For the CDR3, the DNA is TGTGCCAGCAGCTTAACAGGTGTTTCGGGAAACACCATATATTTT. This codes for CASSLTGVSGNTIYF.

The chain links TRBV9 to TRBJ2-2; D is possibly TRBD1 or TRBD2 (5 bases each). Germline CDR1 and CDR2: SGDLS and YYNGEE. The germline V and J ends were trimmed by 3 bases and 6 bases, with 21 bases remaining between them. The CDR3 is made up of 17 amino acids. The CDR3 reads CASSAPIGRRGSGELFF. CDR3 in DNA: TGTGCCAGCAGCGCTCCAATTGGGAGAAGGGGCTCCGGGGAGCTGTTTTTT.

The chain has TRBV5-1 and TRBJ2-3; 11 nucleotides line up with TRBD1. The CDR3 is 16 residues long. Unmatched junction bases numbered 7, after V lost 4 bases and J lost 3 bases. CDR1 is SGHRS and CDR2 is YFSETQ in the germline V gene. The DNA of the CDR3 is TGCGCCAGCAGCCCTGGACAGGGGGCGCGTACAGATACGCAGTATTTT. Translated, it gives CASSPGQGARTDTQYF.

CDR3 region: CSVHGGLGNIQYF. The CDR3 DNA sequence: TGCAGCGTTCACGGGGGATTGGGAAACATTCAGTACTTC. The chain couples TRBV29-1 to TRBJ2-4; a weak D match, TRBD2 (6 bases). The germline V gene encodes CDR1 SQVTM and CDR2 ANQGSEA. The CDR3 has 13 residues. Trimming stripped 5 bases from V and 6 bases from J, with 14 bases between.

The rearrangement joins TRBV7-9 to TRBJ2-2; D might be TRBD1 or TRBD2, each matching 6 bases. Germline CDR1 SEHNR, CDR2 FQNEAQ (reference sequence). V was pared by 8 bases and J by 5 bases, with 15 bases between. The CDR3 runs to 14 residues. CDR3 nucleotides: TGTGCCAGCCCCCCGGGGGCTGGAACCGGGGAGCTGTTTTTT. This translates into CASPPGAGTGELFF.

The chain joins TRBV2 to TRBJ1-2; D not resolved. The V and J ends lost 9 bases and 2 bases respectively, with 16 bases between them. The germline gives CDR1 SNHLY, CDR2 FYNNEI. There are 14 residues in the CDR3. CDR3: CASYSPGKNYGYTF. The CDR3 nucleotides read TGTGCCAGTTATTCCCCCGGGAAGAACTATGGCTACACCTTC.

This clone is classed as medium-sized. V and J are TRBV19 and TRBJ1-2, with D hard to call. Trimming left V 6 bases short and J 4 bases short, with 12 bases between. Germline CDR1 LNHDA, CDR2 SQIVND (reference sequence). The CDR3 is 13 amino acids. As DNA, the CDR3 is TGTGCCAGTAGCCCCGGGAATTTCTATGGCTACACCTTC. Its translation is CASSPGNFYGYTF.

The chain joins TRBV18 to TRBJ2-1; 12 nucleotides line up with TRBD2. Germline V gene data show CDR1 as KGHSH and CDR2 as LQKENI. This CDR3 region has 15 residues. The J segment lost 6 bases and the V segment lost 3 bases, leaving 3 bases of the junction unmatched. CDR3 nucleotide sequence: TGTGCCAGCTCACCGGGGACTAGCGGGCTCAATGAGCAGTTCTTC. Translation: CASSPGTSGLNEQFF.

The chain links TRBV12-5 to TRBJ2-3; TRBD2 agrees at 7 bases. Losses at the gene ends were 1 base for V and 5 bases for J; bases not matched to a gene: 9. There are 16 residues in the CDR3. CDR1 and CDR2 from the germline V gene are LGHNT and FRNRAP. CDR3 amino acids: CASGLGAGFGIDTQYF. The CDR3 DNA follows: TGTGCTAGTGGTTTGGGAGCGGGGTTTGGTATAGATACGCAGTATTTT.

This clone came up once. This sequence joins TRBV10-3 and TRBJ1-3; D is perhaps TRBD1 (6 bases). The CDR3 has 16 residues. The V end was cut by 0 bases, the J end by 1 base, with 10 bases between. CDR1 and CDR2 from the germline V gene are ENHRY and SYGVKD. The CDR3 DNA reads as TGTGCCATCAGTGAGTCACAGGGAGTTTCTGGAAACACCATATATTTT. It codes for CAISESQGVSGNTIYF.

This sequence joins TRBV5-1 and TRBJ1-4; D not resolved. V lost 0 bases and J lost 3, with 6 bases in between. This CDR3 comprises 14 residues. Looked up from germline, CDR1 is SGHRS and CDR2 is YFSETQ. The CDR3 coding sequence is TGCGCCAGCAGCTTGGCCGGGGCTAATGAAAAACTGTTTTTT. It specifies CASSLAGANEKLFF.

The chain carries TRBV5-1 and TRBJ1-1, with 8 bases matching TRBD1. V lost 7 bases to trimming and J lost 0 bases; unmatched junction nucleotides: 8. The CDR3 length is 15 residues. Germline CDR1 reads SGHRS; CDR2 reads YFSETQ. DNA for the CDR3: TGCGCCAGCCGACAGGGGCAAGGGTTGAACACTGAAGCTTTCTTT. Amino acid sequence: CASRQGQGLNTEAFF.

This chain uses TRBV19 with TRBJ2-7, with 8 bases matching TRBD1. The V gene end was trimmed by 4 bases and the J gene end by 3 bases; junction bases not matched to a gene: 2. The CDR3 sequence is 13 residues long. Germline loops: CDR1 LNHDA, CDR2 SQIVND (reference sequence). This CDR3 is CASSRTGIYEQYF. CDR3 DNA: TGTGCCAGTAGTAGGACAGGGATCTACGAGCAGTACTTC.

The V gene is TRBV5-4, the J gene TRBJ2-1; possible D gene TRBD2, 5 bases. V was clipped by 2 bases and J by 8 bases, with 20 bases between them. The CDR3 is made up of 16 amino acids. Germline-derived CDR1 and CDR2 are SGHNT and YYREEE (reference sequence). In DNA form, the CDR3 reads TGTGCCAGCAGCTTAGGGCCAATAGGCGGGTCTCATGAGCAGTTCTTC. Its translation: CASSLGPIGGSHEQFF.

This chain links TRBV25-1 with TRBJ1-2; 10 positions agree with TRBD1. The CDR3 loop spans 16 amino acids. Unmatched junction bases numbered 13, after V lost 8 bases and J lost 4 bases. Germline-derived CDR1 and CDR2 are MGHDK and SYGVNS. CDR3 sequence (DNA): TGTGCCAGCCAAGCGGGACAGGGGATCCCCAGCTATGGCTACACCTTC. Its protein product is CASQAGQGIPSYGYTF.

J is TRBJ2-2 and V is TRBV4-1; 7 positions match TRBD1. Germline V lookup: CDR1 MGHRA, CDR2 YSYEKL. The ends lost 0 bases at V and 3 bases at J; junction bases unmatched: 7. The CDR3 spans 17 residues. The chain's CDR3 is CASSQDLTGRDTGELFF. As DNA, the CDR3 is TGCGCCAGCAGCCAAGATCTGACAGGGCGTGACACCGGGGAGCTGTTTTTT.

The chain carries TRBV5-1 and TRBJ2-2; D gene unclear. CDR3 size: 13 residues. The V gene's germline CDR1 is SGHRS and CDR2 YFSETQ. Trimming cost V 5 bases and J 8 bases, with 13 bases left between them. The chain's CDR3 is CASSADPSGELFF. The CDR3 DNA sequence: TGCGCCAGCAGTGCGGACCCCTCGGGGGAGCTGTTTTTT.

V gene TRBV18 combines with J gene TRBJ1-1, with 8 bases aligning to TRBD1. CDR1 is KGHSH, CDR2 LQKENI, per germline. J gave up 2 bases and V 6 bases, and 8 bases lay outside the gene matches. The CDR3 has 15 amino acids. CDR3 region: CASSARDRGNTEAFF. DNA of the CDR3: TGTGCCAGCTCGGCTAGAGACAGGGGAAACACTGAAGCTTTCTTT.

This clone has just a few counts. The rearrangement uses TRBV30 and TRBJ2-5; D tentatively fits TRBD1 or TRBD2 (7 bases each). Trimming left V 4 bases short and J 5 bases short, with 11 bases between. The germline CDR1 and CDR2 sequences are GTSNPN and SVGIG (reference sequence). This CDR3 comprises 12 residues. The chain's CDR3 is CAWTQGGETQYF. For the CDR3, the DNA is TGTGCCTGGACCCAGGGGGGGGAGACCCAGTACTTC.

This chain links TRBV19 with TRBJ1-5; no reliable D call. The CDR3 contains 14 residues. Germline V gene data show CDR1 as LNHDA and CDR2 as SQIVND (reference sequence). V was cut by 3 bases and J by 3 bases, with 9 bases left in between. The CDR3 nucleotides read TGTGCCAGTAGTATCTTGGGCAACAATCAGCCCCAGCATTTT. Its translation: CASSILGNNQPQHF.

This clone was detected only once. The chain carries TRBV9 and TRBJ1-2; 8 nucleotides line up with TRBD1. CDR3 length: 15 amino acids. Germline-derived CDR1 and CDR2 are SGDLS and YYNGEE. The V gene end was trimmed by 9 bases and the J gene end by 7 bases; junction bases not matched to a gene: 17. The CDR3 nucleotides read TGTGCCATCCATGTCCCAATCTCAGGGGGCTCTGGCTACACCTTC. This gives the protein CAIHVPISGGSGYTF.

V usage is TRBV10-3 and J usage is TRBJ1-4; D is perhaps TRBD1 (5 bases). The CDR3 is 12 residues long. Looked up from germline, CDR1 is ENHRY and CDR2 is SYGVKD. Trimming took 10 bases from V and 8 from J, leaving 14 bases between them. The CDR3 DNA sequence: TGTGCCAGTGGGACTTTAGACGAAAAACTGTTTTTT. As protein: CASGTLDEKLFF.

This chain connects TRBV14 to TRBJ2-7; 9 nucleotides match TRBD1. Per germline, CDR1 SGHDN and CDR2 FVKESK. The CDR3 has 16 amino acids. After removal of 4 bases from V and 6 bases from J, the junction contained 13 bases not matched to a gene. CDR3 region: CASSRTWDRAPREQYF. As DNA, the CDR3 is TGTGCCAGCAGCCGGACCTGGGACAGGGCCCCGCGCGAGCAGTACTTC.

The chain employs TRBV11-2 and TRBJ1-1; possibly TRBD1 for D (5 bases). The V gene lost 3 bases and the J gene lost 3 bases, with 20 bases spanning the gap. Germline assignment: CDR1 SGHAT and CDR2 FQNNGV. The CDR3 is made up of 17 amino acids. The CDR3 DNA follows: TGTGCCAGCAGCTTCCCGGTCCTATGGGGGGTAGACACTGAAGCTTTCTTT. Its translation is CASSFPVLWGVDTEAFF. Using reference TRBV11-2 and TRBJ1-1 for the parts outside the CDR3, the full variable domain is EAGVAQSPRYKIIEKRQSVAFWCNPISGHATLYWYQQILGQGPKLLIQFQNNGVVDDSQLPKDRFSAERLKGVDSTLKIQPAKLEDSAVYLCASSFPVLWGVDTEAFFGQGTRLTVV.

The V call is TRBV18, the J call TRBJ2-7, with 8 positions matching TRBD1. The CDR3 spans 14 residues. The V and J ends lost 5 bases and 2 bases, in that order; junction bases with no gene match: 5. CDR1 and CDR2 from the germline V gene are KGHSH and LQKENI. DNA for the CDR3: TGTGCCAGCTCAGAGACGACAGGGGCCTACGAGCAGTACTTC. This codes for CASSETTGAYEQYF.

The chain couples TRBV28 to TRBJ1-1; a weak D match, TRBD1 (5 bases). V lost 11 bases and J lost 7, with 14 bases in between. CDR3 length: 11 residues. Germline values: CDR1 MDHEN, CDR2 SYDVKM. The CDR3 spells CAEAGQGEAFF. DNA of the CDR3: TGTGCCGAAGCGGGGCAGGGTGAAGCTTTCTTT.

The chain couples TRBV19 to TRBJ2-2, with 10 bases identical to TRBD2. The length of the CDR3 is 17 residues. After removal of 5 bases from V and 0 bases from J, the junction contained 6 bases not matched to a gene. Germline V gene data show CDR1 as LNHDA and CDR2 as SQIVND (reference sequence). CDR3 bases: TGTGCCAGTAGTCCCCCTAGCGGGAGAACGAACACCGGGGAGCTGTTTTTT. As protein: CASSPPSGRTNTGELFF.